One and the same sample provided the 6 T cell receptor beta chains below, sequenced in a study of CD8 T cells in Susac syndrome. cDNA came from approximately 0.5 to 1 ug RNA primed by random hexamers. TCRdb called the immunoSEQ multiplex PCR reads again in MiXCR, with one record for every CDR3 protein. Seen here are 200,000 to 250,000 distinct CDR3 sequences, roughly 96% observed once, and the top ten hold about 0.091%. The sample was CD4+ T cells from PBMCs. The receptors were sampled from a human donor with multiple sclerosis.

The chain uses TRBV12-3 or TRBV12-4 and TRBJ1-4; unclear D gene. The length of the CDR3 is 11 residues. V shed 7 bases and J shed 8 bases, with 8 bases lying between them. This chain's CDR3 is CASKRREKLFF. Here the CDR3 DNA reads TGTGCCAGCAAACGCCGGGAAAAACTGTTTTTT.

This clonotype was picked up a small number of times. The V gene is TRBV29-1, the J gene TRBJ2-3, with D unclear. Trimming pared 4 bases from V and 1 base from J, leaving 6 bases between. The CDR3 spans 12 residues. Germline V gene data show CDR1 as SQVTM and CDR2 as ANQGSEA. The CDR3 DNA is TGCAGCGTTGTCACTGGCACAGATACGCAGTATTTT. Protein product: CSVVTGTDTQYF.

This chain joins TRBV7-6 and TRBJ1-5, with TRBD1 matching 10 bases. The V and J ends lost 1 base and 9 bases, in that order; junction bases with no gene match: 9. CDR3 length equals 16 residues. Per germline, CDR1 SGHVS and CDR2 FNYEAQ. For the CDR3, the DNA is TGTGCCAGCAGCTTAGGGGGACAGGGGCCGGGTTGGCCCCAGCATTTT. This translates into CASSLGGQGPGWPQHF.

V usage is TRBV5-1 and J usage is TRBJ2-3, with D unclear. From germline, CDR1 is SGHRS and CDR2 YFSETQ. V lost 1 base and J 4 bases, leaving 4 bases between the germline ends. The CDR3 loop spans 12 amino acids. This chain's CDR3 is CASSLPSDTQYF. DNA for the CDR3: TGCGCCAGCAGCTTGCCATCAGATACGCAGTATTTT.

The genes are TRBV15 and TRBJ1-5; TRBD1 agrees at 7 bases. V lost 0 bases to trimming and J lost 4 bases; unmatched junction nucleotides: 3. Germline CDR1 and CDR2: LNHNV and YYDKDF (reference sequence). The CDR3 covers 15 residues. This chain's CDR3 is CATSRDQTGNQPQHF. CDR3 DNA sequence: TGTGCCACCAGCAGAGATCAGACAGGGAATCAGCCCCAGCATTTT.

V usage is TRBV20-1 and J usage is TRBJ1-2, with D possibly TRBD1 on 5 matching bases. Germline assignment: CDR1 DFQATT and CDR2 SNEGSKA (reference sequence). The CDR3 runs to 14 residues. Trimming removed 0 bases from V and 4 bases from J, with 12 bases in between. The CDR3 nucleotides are TGCAGTGCTAGAGATGCCCAGGGAACCTATGGCTACACCTTC. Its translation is CSARDAQGTYGYTF.